Here is one T cell receptor beta chain with its context. What it recognizes is unknown. V gave up 4 bases and J gave up 1 base, with 11 bases separating them. From germline, CDR1 is SGHRS and CDR2 YFSETQ. CDR3 length: 14 amino acids. The data stem from a study of CD8 T cells in ankylosing spondylitis. Study-wide points: CD8+ disease-linked clones were present at relatively low frequencies in blood. Within matched ankylosing spondylitis synovial fluid, disease-linked clones were reportedly significantly enriched.

TCRdb re-analysed the 5' RACE reads in MiXCR, keeping a single row per CDR3 protein. Of 150,000 to 250,000 distinct CDR3 sequences in the sample, roughly 13% were seen once. Sequenced input: blood, either unsorted or a sorted T cell fraction (not recorded which). The chain recombines TRBV5-1 with TRBJ1-1; D possibly corresponds to TRBD1 (6 bases). This clonotype originated in a male donor with ankylosing spondylitis or in good health (not recorded which). This CDR3 reads CASSDWTENTEAFF. CDR3 nucleotide sequence: TGCGCCAGCAGCGACTGGACAGAGAACACTGAAGCTTTCTTT.